The 18 T cell receptor beta chains reported below all come from one sample, sequenced in a study of CD8 T cells in ankylosing spondylitis (dated by TCRdb to 2017 to 2019). The library was prepared using 5' RACE. Sequencing relied on an Illumina HiSeq 2500. TCRdb reanalyzed the raw reads on its own, using fastp at Q25 for trimming and MiXCR for clone calling, and kept in-frame beta chains. One record per CDR3 amino acid sequence lists the most common genes and DNA. The sample data list 150,000 to 200,000 distinct CDR3 sequences, and 25% to 35% of these were observed just once. About 6.3% of the sample goes to the ten largest clones. Input material: synovial fluid, either unsorted or a sorted T cell fraction (not recorded which). These receptors all come from a male donor with ankylosing spondylitis.

V is TRBV20-1 and J is TRBJ2-7, with D hard to call. V lost 0 bases, J lost 0 bases, and 9 bases lay in between. The CDR3 length is 14 residues. From germline, CDR1 is DFQATT and CDR2 SNEGSKA (reference sequence). CDR3 region: CSARDTTASYEQYF. The CDR3 DNA follows: TGCAGTGCTAGAGATACTACAGCCTCCTACGAGCAGTACTTC.

This clonotype was detected only a few times. CDR3 sequence reads: CASSEARIQYF. The CDR3 DNA reads TGTGCCAGCAGTGAAGCGCGCATTCAGTACTTC. This chain links TRBV2 with TRBJ2-4; D unclear. The V end lost 0 bases, the J end lost 9 bases, and 3 bases lay between the germline ends. CDR3 size: 11 residues. CDR1 is SNHLY and CDR2 is FYNNEI in the germline V gene.

V and J are TRBV7-9 and TRBJ1-4; TRBD1 matches at 7 bases. This CDR3 contains 13 residues. Germline V lookup: CDR1 SEHNR, CDR2 FQNEAQ (reference sequence). The V and J ends lost 1 base and 9 bases, in that order; junction bases with no gene match: 2. The CDR3 loop is CASSLETGQKLFF. CDR3 sequence (DNA): TGTGCCAGCAGCTTAGAGACAGGGCAAAAACTGTTTTTT.

This rearrangement joins TRBV9 to TRBJ2-5, with TRBD2 identical over 12 bases. V trimming: 4 bases; J trimming: 5 bases; junction bases outside the gene matches: 3. The length of the CDR3 is 14 residues. Germline V gene lookup returns CDR1 SGDLS and CDR2 YYNGEE. CDR3 nucleotide sequence: TGTGCCAGCAGCCTAGCGGGGGGGGATGAGACCCAGTACTTC. Amino acid sequence: CASSLAGGDETQYF. Full variable domain (outside the CDR3, taken from reference TRBV9 and TRBJ2-5): DSGVTQTPKHLITATGQRVTLRCSPRSGDLSVYWYQQSLDQGLQFLIQYYNGEERAKGNILERFSAQQFPDLHSELNLSSLELGDSALYFCASSLAGGDETQYFGPGTRLLVL.

This chain links TRBV3-1 with TRBJ1-2; no firm D call. With 4 bases removed from V and 5 bases from J, the gap between germline ends came to 11 bases. Germline lookup yields CDR1 LGHDT and CDR2 YNNKEL (reference sequence). This CDR3 region has 13 residues. This CDR3 reads CASSPLGWYGYTF. The CDR3 region has the DNA TGTGCCAGCAGCCCTTTGGGATGGTATGGCTACACCTTC. Together with reference TRBV3-1 and TRBJ1-2, the CDR3 gives the full variable domain: DTAVSQTPKYLVTQMGNDKSIKCEQNLGHDTMYWYKQDSKKFLKIMFSYNNKELIINETVPNRFSPKSPDKAHLNLHINSLELGDSAVYFCASSPLGWYGYTFGSGTRLTVV.

The chain uses TRBV5-1 and TRBJ2-1; 13 positions match TRBD2. The CDR3 is 14 amino acids. The germline CDR1 and CDR2 sequences are SGHRS and YFSETQ. The trim removed 6 bases at V and 9 bases at J, leaving 6 bases unmatched. The CDR3 protein is CASTGLAGEAEQFF. Written as DNA, the CDR3 is TGCGCCAGCACCGGACTAGCGGGAGAGGCTGAGCAGTTCTTC. Looking up the rest from reference TRBV5-1 and TRBJ2-1 gives the full variable domain: KAGVTQTPRYLIKTRGQQVTLSCSPISGHRSVSWYQQTPGQGLQFLFEYFSETQRNKGNFPGRFSGRQFSNSRSEMNVSTLELGDSALYLCASTGLAGEAEQFFGPGTRLTVL.

This clonotype was found a few times. This chain connects TRBV29-1 to TRBJ2-7; D might be TRBD1 (6 bases). The CDR3 contains 12 residues. The germline gives CDR1 SQVTM, CDR2 ANQGSEA. V shed 4 bases and J shed 5 bases, with 12 bases lying between them. The CDR3 loop reads CSVGQGPNEQYF. For the CDR3, the DNA is TGCAGCGTTGGGCAGGGGCCGAACGAGCAGTACTTC.

The chain carries TRBV4-2 and TRBJ1-1, with D possibly being TRBD1 (5 bases). Trimming cost V 3 bases and J 1 base, with 18 bases left between them. The CDR3 length is 17 residues. The V gene's germline CDR1 is LGHNA and CDR2 YNFKEQ. In DNA form, the CDR3 reads TGTGCCAGCAGCCAGGCGGGGGAGGGACGGTCGAACACTGAAGCTTTCTTT. Protein: CASSQAGEGRSNTEAFF.

The genes are TRBV5-1 and TRBJ1-3; D uncertain. V was trimmed by 4 bases and J by 0 bases, leaving 14 bases between them. The CDR3 is 16 amino acids. Germline CDR1 reads SGHRS; CDR2 reads YFSETQ. Here the CDR3 reads CASSEWGALSGNTIYF. CDR3 nucleotides: TGCGCCAGCAGCGAGTGGGGAGCCCTCTCTGGAAACACCATATATTTT. The variable domain in full, completed from reference TRBV5-1 and TRBJ1-3, reads KAGVTQTPRYLIKTRGQQVTLSCSPISGHRSVSWYQQTPGQGLQFLFEYFSETQRNKGNFPGRFSGRQFSNSRSEMNVSTLELGDSALYLCASSEWGALSGNTIYFGEGSWLTVV.

The chain links TRBV7-9 to TRBJ1-1, with 7 nucleotides matching TRBD1. The J segment lost 1 base and the V segment lost 0 bases, leaving 5 bases of the junction unmatched. This CDR3 is 16 amino acids long. Germline CDR1 reads SEHNR; CDR2 reads FQNEAQ (reference sequence). CDR3 amino acids: CASSLAPGQSNTEAFF. As DNA, the CDR3 is TGTGCCAGCAGCTTAGCCCCGGGACAGTCGAACACTGAAGCTTTCTTT.

In this sample, this clonotype turned up a few times. V gene TRBV3-1 combines with J gene TRBJ2-5; the D gene is possibly TRBD1 (8 bases). The V and J ends lost 4 bases and 6 bases respectively, with 21 bases between them. This CDR3 region has 16 residues. In germline, CDR1 is LGHDT, CDR2 YNNKEL (reference sequence). CDR3 sequence: CASSRTGTGGGKTQYF. As DNA, the CDR3 is TGTGCCAGCAGCCGGACCGGGACAGGCGGGGGCAAGACCCAGTACTTC.

The V call is TRBV18, the J call TRBJ2-1; no clear D. This CDR3 spans 13 amino acids. V was trimmed by 2 bases and J by 8 bases, leaving 10 bases between them. Germline values: CDR1 KGHSH, CDR2 LQKENI. This CDR3 reads CASSPSQEDEQFF. In DNA, the CDR3 is TGTGCCAGCTCACCAAGCCAGGAAGATGAGCAGTTCTTC.

This clonotype has a single count. The CDR3 reads CASSLIRPGNEKLFF. The CDR3 DNA reads TGTGCCAGCAGTCTTATTCGGCCGGGCAATGAAAAACTGTTTTTT. This rearrangement joins TRBV27 to TRBJ1-4; D not certain. This CDR3 is built from 15 residues. The V gene's germline CDR1 is MNHEY and CDR2 SMNVEV (reference sequence). Trimming took off 5 bases at V and 5 bases at J, with 15 bases between the two ends.

V is TRBV5-4 and J is TRBJ2-2, with D possibly matching TRBD1 (6 bases). The germline gives CDR1 SGHNT, CDR2 YYREEE (reference sequence). This CDR3 contains 12 residues. Trimming removed 3 bases at V and 6 bases at J, with 6 bases between. The CDR3 DNA follows: TGTGCCAGCAGCTACAGGGCCGGGGAGCTGTTTTTT. This encodes CASSYRAGELFF.

Only a few counts were recorded for this clonotype. This chain uses TRBV4-2 with TRBJ2-7; a weak D match, TRBD1 (5 bases). The V and J ends lost 0 bases and 2 bases respectively, with 14 bases between them. Germline V gene sequence: CDR1 LGHNA, CDR2 YNFKEQ. CDR3 size: 16 residues. CDR3 in DNA: TGTGCCAGCAGCCAAGATCAGGGCGGTGCGACCTACGAGCAGTACTTC. It codes for CASSQDQGGATYEQYF.

The rearrangement uses TRBV20-1 and TRBJ2-7; D remains ambiguous. The CDR3 loop spans 18 amino acids. The germline V gene has CDR1 DFQATT and CDR2 SNEGSKA (reference sequence). V was cut by 0 bases and J by 3 bases, with 24 bases left in between. As DNA, the CDR3 is TGCAGTGCTAGAGATTTTGGGGATCATCGGAGTCTGGGCTACGAGCAGTACTTC. As protein: CSARDFGDHRSLGYEQYF.

V and J are TRBV28 and TRBJ1-6; the match to TRBD1 covers 7 bases. The CDR3 has 15 amino acids. CDR1 and CDR2 from the germline V gene are MDHEN and SYDVKM. V shed 5 bases, J shed 5 bases, and the junction held 6 bases outside the gene matches. CDR3 sequence (DNA): TGTGCCAGCAGTCCTTCCGGGACAGATAATTCACCCCTCCACTTT. It encodes CASSPSGTDNSPLHF.

V usage is TRBV15 and J usage is TRBJ2-7; D remains ambiguous. CDR3 size: 13 residues. Trimming stripped 0 bases from V and 4 bases from J, with 7 bases between. Germline assignment: CDR1 LNHNV and CDR2 YYDKDF (reference sequence). CDR3 bases: TGTGCCACCAGCAGAGAGGACGGATACGAGCAGTACTTC. Amino acids: CATSREDGYEQYF. The complete variable domain, with remaining parts taken from reference TRBV15 and TRBJ2-7, reads DAMVIQNPRYQVTQFGKPVTLSCSQTLNHNVMYWYQQKSSQAPKLLFHYYDKDFNNEADTPDNFQSRRPNTSFCFLDIRSPGLGDTAMYLCATSREDGYEQYFGPGTRLTVT.